The 24 T cell receptor beta chains in this list originate from one sample, sequenced in a study. One entry per CDR3 protein results from TCRdb running MiXCR on the RT-PCR reads. Of almost 700,000 distinct CDR3 sequences listed, 11% to 15% are singletons. Input material: memory CD4+ T cells from blood. Receptors were obtained from a female donor in good health, serving as a healthy control.

This clonotype showed up many times. The rearrangement links TRBV29-1 to TRBJ1-6; D is uncertain. Germline CDR1 is SQVTM and CDR2 is ANQGSEA. The V and J ends lost 8 bases and 0 bases respectively, with 8 bases between them. CDR3 length: 13 amino acids. CDR3 sequence reads: CSPVSSYNSPLHF. The CDR3 region has the DNA TGCAGCCCCGTAAGCTCCTATAATTCACCCCTCCACTTT.

The chain couples TRBV7-9 to TRBJ2-7; a weak D match, TRBD2 (5 bases). Trimming stripped 0 bases from V and 6 bases from J, with 9 bases between. The CDR3 loop spans 13 amino acids. The germline CDR1 and CDR2 sequences are SEHNR and FQNEAQ (reference sequence). This CDR3 reads CASSLAGDGEQYF. CDR3 nucleotide sequence: TGTGCCAGCAGCTTAGCGGGAGACGGCGAGCAGTACTTC.

This clonotype has at least ten counts. The genes are TRBV5-1 and TRBJ2-3; perhaps TRBD2 as D (6 bases). The CDR3 runs to 15 residues. Germline values: CDR1 SGHRS, CDR2 YFSETQ. V lost 5 bases, J lost 3 bases, and 16 bases lay in between. The CDR3 DNA is TGCGCCAGCAGGGCTAGACCTAGCGTTACAGATACGCAGTATTTT. Translating gives CASRARPSVTDTQYF.

V and J are TRBV7-2 and TRBJ2-2; D is unclear. Per germline, CDR1 SGHTA and CDR2 FQGNSA. V was trimmed by 4 bases and J by 4 bases, leaving 13 bases between them. The CDR3 extends over 15 amino acids. The CDR3 protein is CASSSRPQATGELFF. CDR3 in DNA: TGTGCCAGCAGCTCAAGGCCCCAGGCCACCGGGGAGCTGTTTTTT.

The table lists this clonotype with many counts. V and J are TRBV5-1 and TRBJ2-2; 9 positions match TRBD2. Trimming cost V 0 bases and J 6 bases; bases outside gene matches: 3. The length of the CDR3 is 15 residues. CDR1 and CDR2 (germline): SGHRS, YFSETQ. CDR3 residues: CASSLDGGRAGELFF. The CDR3 DNA reads TGCGCCAGCAGCTTGGACGGCGGGAGGGCCGGGGAGCTGTTTTTT.

This chain links TRBV7-2 with TRBJ1-2, with 8 bases aligning to TRBD1. CDR3 length: 14 amino acids. The V gene's germline CDR1 is SGHTA and CDR2 FQGNSA. The V gene end was trimmed by 3 bases and the J gene end by 8 bases; junction bases not matched to a gene: 8. The DNA for the CDR3 is TGTGCCAGCAGCTTTCGGGACAGGCGCGACGGCTACACCTTC. Translation gives CASSFRDRRDGYTF.

This chain connects TRBV12-3 or TRBV12-4 to TRBJ1-3; D not certain. The CDR3 extends over 15 amino acids. The V end was cut by 3 bases, the J end by 2 bases, with 11 bases between. CDR3 in amino acids: CASSFSIGTGNTIYF. The CDR3 DNA sequence: TGTGCCAGCAGTTTCAGTATAGGGACTGGAAACACCATATATTTT.

This chain links TRBV20-1 with TRBJ1-1, with D possibly TRBD1 on 6 matching bases. The CDR3 runs 13 residues. Germline values: CDR1 DFQATT, CDR2 SNEGSKA (reference sequence). V dropped 4 bases and J dropped 0 bases, with 9 bases sitting between them. In DNA form, the CDR3 reads TGCAGTGCTATGACAGGTATGAACACTGAAGCTTTCTTT. It encodes CSAMTGMNTEAFF.

This clonotype was counted only a few times. V and J are TRBV7-8 and TRBJ1-2; 8 nucleotides agree with TRBD1. CDR1 is SGHVS and CDR2 is FQNEAQ in the germline V gene. V gave up 4 bases and J gave up 9 bases; unmatched junction bases: 10. This CDR3 contains 14 residues. CDR3 protein: CASSSDRGGVRYTF. CDR3 nucleotides: TGTGCCAGCAGCTCCGACAGGGGTGGCGTTCGCTACACCTTC.

This clonotype was seen ten or more times. V is TRBV20-1 and J is TRBJ2-7, with 9 bases that match TRBD2. Unmatched junction bases numbered 11, after V lost 6 bases and J lost 5 bases. Germline V gene sequence: CDR1 DFQATT, CDR2 SNEGSKA (reference sequence). The CDR3 has 14 residues. CDR3 coding DNA: TGCAGTGCCCAAACCGGGACTAGCTTCCACGAGCAGTACTTC. Its translation: CSAQTGTSFHEQYF.

The chain has TRBV7-3 and TRBJ2-5, with TRBD2 matching 15 bases. Germline CDR1 is SGHTA and CDR2 is FQGTGA. The CDR3 runs to 17 residues. V lost 5 bases, J lost 5 bases, and 9 bases stayed unmatched. The DNA of the CDR3 is TGTGCCAGCAGCCTCAGGACTAGCGGGGGGGCCGGTGAGACCCAGTACTTC. Translated: CASSLRTSGGAGETQYF.

The chain combines TRBV6-5 with TRBJ2-7; no firm D call. Germline values: CDR1 MNHEY, CDR2 SVGAGI. V lost 0 bases and J 0 bases, leaving 9 bases between the germline ends. This CDR3 has 15 amino acids. The CDR3 DNA follows: TGTGCCAGCAGTTACTCCCCCTTTTACTCCTACGAGCAGTACTTC. It encodes CASSYSPFYSYEQYF.

This clonotype was counted a few times. The genes are TRBV10-3 and TRBJ1-1; 9 bases are a match to TRBD1. From germline, CDR1 is ENHRY and CDR2 SYGVKD. Trimming cost V 5 bases and J 4 bases; bases outside gene matches: 8. The CDR3 spans 15 residues. CDR3 region: CAISYTGGESTEAFF. The DNA for the CDR3 is TGTGCCATCAGTTATACAGGGGGCGAGAGCACTGAAGCTTTCTTT.

The chain couples TRBV5-5 to TRBJ1-1; D not certain. Germline CDR1 reads SGHKS; CDR2 reads YYEKEE (reference sequence). The CDR3 spans 12 residues. With 2 bases removed from V and 9 bases from J, the gap between germline ends came to 11 bases. In DNA, the CDR3 is TGTGCCAGCAGCTTCGGCGCTCTGAAAGCTTTCTTT. Its protein product is CASSFGALKAFF.

This clonotype was picked up a small number of times. A read error may produce the germline difference seen at one junction end. The chain joins TRBV7-7 to TRBJ2-1, with 7 bases aligning to TRBD2. The CDR3 is 15 residues long. The V gene's germline CDR1 is SSHAT and CDR2 FNYEAQ (reference sequence). The CDR3: CASSLVAGALNEQFF. In DNA, the CDR3 is TGTGCTAGCAGCTTAGTGGCGGGAGCATTGAATGAGCAGTTCTTC.

At least ten counts were recorded for this clonotype. This rearrangement joins TRBV6-5 to TRBJ1-1; D might be TRBD1 (6 bases). Trimming removed 5 bases from V and 4 bases from J, with 11 bases in between. The CDR3 has 13 residues. Germline loops: CDR1 MNHEY, CDR2 SVGAGI. The CDR3 nucleotides are TGTGCCAGCAGTACCGGACAGAGCACTGAAGCTTTCTTT. Encoded protein: CASSTGQSTEAFF.

This clonotype has more than one count but fewer than ten. The chain uses TRBV20-1 and TRBJ1-1, with D possibly matching TRBD1 (6 bases). This CDR3 spans 15 amino acids. Per germline, CDR1 DFQATT and CDR2 SNEGSKA (reference sequence). V shed 1 base and J shed 10 bases, with 22 bases lying between them. CDR3 bases: TGCAGTGCTAGAGGGCGACAGGCTTCAGGCACGGGAGCTTTCTTT. Translating gives CSARGRQASGTGAFF.

The chain uses TRBV7-2 and TRBJ2-7; TRBD2 matches 8 bases. Germline CDR1 reads SGHTA; CDR2 reads FQGNSA. The V and J ends lost 5 bases and 3 bases, in that order; junction bases with no gene match: 9. The CDR3 consists of 15 residues. CDR3 coding DNA: TGTGCCAGCAGCGACCCCCGGGAGGGCCTCTACGAGCAGTACTTC. Its translation: CASSDPREGLYEQYF.

The chain uses TRBV6-4 and TRBJ1-6; tentative D call: TRBD1 (5 bases). Trimming cost V 2 bases and J 10 bases, with 12 bases left between them. The CDR3 consists of 14 residues. Looked up from germline, CDR1 is MRHNA and CDR2 is SNTAGT. CDR3 residues: CASSDGTLGSPLHF. CDR3 coding DNA: TGTGCCAGCAGTGACGGGACTTTGGGGTCACCCCTCCACTTT.

The rearrangement joins TRBV10-3 to TRBJ2-3; a weak D match, TRBD2 (5 bases). Per germline, CDR1 ENHRY and CDR2 SYGVKD. Trimming took off 0 bases at V and 8 bases at J, with 15 bases between the two ends. This CDR3 comprises 15 residues. DNA of the CDR3: TGTGCCATCAGTGAGTCGGCCGGACTCTCGGCTACGCAGTATTTT. Translation gives CAISESAGLSATQYF.

This clonotype was counted at least ten times. The chain links TRBV20-1 to TRBJ1-2; maybe TRBD1 (6 bases). In germline, CDR1 is DFQATT, CDR2 SNEGSKA (reference sequence). Trimming shortened V by 3 bases and J by 2 bases, and 16 bases separated the two germline ends. The CDR3 covers 15 residues. DNA of the CDR3: TGCAGTGCTAGCTCAACGGGACACCGAAACTATGGCTACACCTTC. Its translation is CSASSTGHRNYGYTF.

This clonotype was seen many times. The genes are TRBV5-5 and TRBJ1-5; D call uncertain. Deletions cut 3 bases from V and 7 bases from J, with 14 bases between. Germline V lookup: CDR1 SGHKS, CDR2 YYEKEE (reference sequence). The CDR3 sequence is 14 residues long. The CDR3 DNA is TGTGCCAGCAGCTATACCGATGTGGGGCAGCCCCAGCATTTT. Residues: CASSYTDVGQPQHF.

V is TRBV7-3 and J is TRBJ1-1; D is ambiguous. Germline V gene lookup returns CDR1 SGHTA and CDR2 FQGTGA. This CDR3 comprises 13 residues. Trimming shortened V by 3 bases and J by 4 bases, and 9 bases separated the two germline ends. The CDR3 spells CASSFKEGTEAFF. CDR3 nucleotide sequence: TGTGCCAGCAGCTTTAAGGAGGGCACTGAAGCTTTCTTT.

As regards this clonotype: It may be a read error: a sequence one base away is much more abundant. In this CDR3 the conserved last residue, phenylalanine or tryptophan, is missing, so a read error is likely. The chain joins TRBV28 to TRBJ1-5; D gene uncertain. Germline assignment: CDR1 MDHEN and CDR2 SYDVKM. The CDR3 loop spans 13 amino acids. The V gene lost 6 bases and the J gene lost 0 bases, with 6 bases spanning the gap. The CDR3 region is CASRGSSNQPQHL. CDR3 coding DNA: TGTGCCAGCAGAGGTAGTAGCAATCAGCCCCAGCATCTT.